This paragraph covers one T cell receptor (beta chain) sequence. The antigen is not known. The protocol was immunoSEQ multiplex PCR, while the TCRdb copy is restricted to in-frame clones and leaves out a portion. The sample shows approximately 54,000 clones, approximately 81% of them seen only once. Time point given: baseline, week 1 (first vaccination visit). Treatment reported: pre-vaccination baseline after standard-of-care therapy. This sample is part of a study of a mutant IDH1 vaccine in newly diagnosed glioma. General study findings and limits: Vaccination induced immune responses in about 92% of patients. Changes to the top peripheral T cell clonotypes appeared unrelated to pseudoprogression.

V was pared by 3 bases and J by 6 bases, with 11 bases of the junction left unmatched. This CDR3 is built from 15 residues. Germline values: CDR1 GTSNPN, CDR2 SVGIG (reference sequence). Sequences were derived from PBMCs, sampled from a glioma patient treated with radiotherapy, temozolomide or both. This clonotype originated in a man younger than 35 with glioma. V and J are TRBV30 and TRBJ2-7, with 10 bases that match TRBD1. CDR3 amino acids: CAWRTGGALWAEQYF. CDR3 sequence (DNA): TGTGCCTGGAGGACAGGGGGCGCGCTGTGGGCCGAGCAGTACTTC.